The 32 T cell receptor beta chains below all came from one sample that was sequenced in a study of T cell repertoires in cytomegalovirus infection. A single record per CDR3 protein comes from TCRdb applying MiXCR to the reads. Here the sample spans some 920,000 distinct CDR3 sequences, 25% to 40% being singletons. Their recognized antigens are unknown. Sequences were derived from cultured CD8+ T cells from PBMCs, sampled from culture after CMV antigen stimulation. The receptors stem from a human donor in good health (CMV status not recorded). Some clones in this sample may be carry-over from other donors' samples.

This clonotype occurred a few times. The chain has TRBV14 and TRBJ2-2; D is unclear. The germline V gene encodes CDR1 SGHDN and CDR2 FVKESK. This CDR3 has 14 residues. Trimming shortened V by 4 bases and J by 7 bases, and 13 bases separated the two germline ends. CDR3 bases: TGTGCCAGCAGCCCTGGGCCTCTTATCGGGGAGCTGTTTTTT. Translated, it gives CASSPGPLIGELFF.

This clonotype occurred a few times. The rearrangement joins TRBV27 to TRBJ1-1; 9 bases are shared with TRBD1. Unmatched junction bases numbered 10, after V lost 5 bases and J lost 0 bases. The CDR3 covers 17 residues. The germline gives CDR1 MNHEY, CDR2 SMNVEV (reference sequence). Here the CDR3 DNA reads TGTGCCAGCAGTGCCAAAATAACAGGGGGCCTGAACACTGAAGCTTTCTTT. It codes for CASSAKITGGLNTEAFF.

This clonotype was detected a few times. This chain connects TRBV6-6 to TRBJ2-1; perhaps TRBD2 as D (9 bases). CDR1 is MNHNY, CDR2 SVGAGI, per germline (reference sequence). The CDR3 consists of 22 residues. Trimming pared 2 bases from V and 2 bases from J, leaving 31 bases between. The CDR3 is CASSYIFGLGQGASGAYNEQFF. CDR3 nucleotides: TGTGCCAGCAGTTACATTTTTGGTTTAGGACAGGGTGCTAGCGGGGCCTACAATGAGCAGTTCTTC.

CDR3 sequence: CASSPGQPSEQYF. The CDR3 bases are TGTGCCAGCAGCCCGGGACAGCCGAGCGAGCAGTACTTC. The V call is TRBV5-4, the J call TRBJ2-7, with 7 bases lining up with TRBD1. The germline V gene encodes CDR1 SGHNT and CDR2 YYREEE (reference sequence). Trimming cost V 4 bases and J 6 bases; bases outside gene matches: 7. The CDR3 runs to 13 residues.

This clonotype was found once. One end of the junction varies from germline; a read error may be responsible. The chain recombines TRBV7-9 with TRBJ2-5; 9 bases are a match to TRBD1. This CDR3 comprises 17 residues. Germline V gives CDR1 SEHNR, CDR2 FQNEAQ (reference sequence). The CDR3 DNA reads TGTGCCAGCAGTTTAGCGCTCCGGGACAGGGACCAAGAGACCCAGTACTTC. It yields the protein CASSLALRDRDQETQYF.

V is TRBV4-1 and J is TRBJ1-5, with a tentative D call TRBD1 (5 bases). Trimming stripped 6 bases from V and 8 bases from J, with 14 bases between. The CDR3 covers 13 residues. Germline values: CDR1 MGHRA, CDR2 YSYEKL. CDR3 region: CASSYNFREPQHF. CDR3 bases: TGCGCCAGCAGTTACAACTTCAGGGAGCCCCAGCATTTT.

The sample holds a few counts of this clonotype. This chain connects TRBV7-9 to TRBJ2-7; D is possibly TRBD1 (6 bases). CDR3 length: 14 amino acids. V gave up 5 bases and J gave up 2 bases, with 13 bases separating them. CDR1 and CDR2 from the germline V gene are SEHNR and FQNEAQ (reference sequence). This CDR3 reads CASSDYRDTYEQYV. For the CDR3, the DNA is TGTGCCAGCAGCGACTACAGGGACACCTACGAGCAGTACGTC.

This sequence joins TRBV4-1 and TRBJ1-4; D is ambiguous. Germline lookup yields CDR1 MGHRA and CDR2 YSYEKL. The CDR3 loop spans 12 amino acids. V was pared by 5 bases and J by 8 bases, with 9 bases between. CDR3 protein: CASSYMREKLFF. CDR3 nucleotides: TGCGCCAGCAGCTACATGCGGGAAAAACTGTTTTTT.

This chain connects TRBV6-5 to TRBJ2-1; a possible D gene is TRBD1 (6 bases). The germline V gene has CDR1 MNHEY and CDR2 SVGAGI. Trimming pared 6 bases from V and 10 bases from J, leaving 13 bases between. The CDR3 is 12 residues long. CDR3 amino acids: CASRSTGQEQFF. The CDR3 DNA reads TGTGCCAGCAGATCTACAGGGCAGGAGCAGTTCTTC.

This clonotype was recorded many times. This chain links TRBV12-3 or TRBV12-4 with TRBJ2-5; unclear D gene. The V and J ends lost 6 bases and 2 bases respectively, with 10 bases between them. This CDR3 has 13 residues. CDR3 region: CASSLRQQETQYF. CDR3 bases: TGTGCCAGCAGCCTAAGACAACAAGAGACCCAGTACTTC.

V gene TRBV7-9 combines with J gene TRBJ2-5, with 8 nucleotides matching TRBD2. This CDR3 contains 13 residues. The junction had 3 bases not matched to a gene; V was cut back by 5 bases and J by 4 bases. Germline V lookup: CDR1 SEHNR, CDR2 FQNEAQ (reference sequence). The CDR3 here is CASSRTSPETQYF. The CDR3, as DNA: TGTGCCAGCAGCCGGACTAGCCCAGAGACCCAGTACTTC.

This rearrangement joins TRBV2 to TRBJ2-2; 8 bases agree with TRBD2. CDR3 length: 17 residues. V was clipped by 6 bases and J by 0 bases; unmatched bases: 9. Germline CDR1 SNHLY, CDR2 FYNNEI. The CDR3 is CASRLTSGISNTGELFF. In DNA, the CDR3 is TGTGCCAGCAGGCTTACTAGCGGTATATCGAACACCGGGGAGCTGTTTTTT.

In this sample, this clonotype turned up many times. This sequence joins TRBV7-2 and TRBJ1-5, with a weak D call TRBD1 (5 bases). Trimming pared 1 base from V and 0 bases from J, leaving 13 bases between. The germline V gene has CDR1 SGHTA and CDR2 FQGNSA. The CDR3 loop spans 17 amino acids. The CDR3 DNA reads TGTGCCAGCAGCTTAGGGCGGGGACCGTATAGCAATCAGCCCCAGCATTTT. This sequence encodes CASSLGRGPYSNQPQHF. The full variable domain, rest sourced from reference TRBV7-2 and TRBJ1-5, is GAGVSQSPSNKVTEKGKDVELRCDPISGHTALYWYRQSLGQGLEFLIYFQGNSAPDKSGLPSDRFSAERTGGSVSTLTIQRTQQEDSAVYLCASSLGRGPYSNQPQHFGDGTRLSIL.

The chain employs TRBV19 and TRBJ2-5; 7 bases align to TRBD2. Per the germline V gene, CDR1 is LNHDA and CDR2 is SQIVND (reference sequence). The CDR3 length is 13 residues. The J segment lost 2 bases and the V segment lost 9 bases, leaving 6 bases of the junction unmatched. Here the CDR3 reads CASGGFLQETQYF. DNA for the CDR3: TGTGCCAGCGGGGGGTTCTTACAAGAGACCCAGTACTTC.

The genes are TRBV7-9 and TRBJ2-1, with TRBD2 matching 8 bases. CDR1 is SEHNR, CDR2 FQNEAQ, per germline (reference sequence). The junction had 13 bases not matched to a gene; V was cut back by 5 bases and J by 7 bases. CDR3 length: 16 residues. The CDR3 coding sequence is TGTGCCAGCAGCGCCCCCGGGGGGGCAGGGATTAATGAGCAGTTCTTC. Translation gives CASSAPGGAGINEQFF.

The gene calls are TRBV18 and TRBJ1-5; D unresolved. CDR1 and CDR2 from the germline V gene are KGHSH and LQKENI. There are 15 residues in the CDR3. V shed 2 bases and J shed 3 bases, with 11 bases lying between them. CDR3 in amino acids: CASSPGGRTNQPQHF. The CDR3 DNA reads as TGTGCCAGCTCACCAGGTGGACGGACCAATCAGCCCCAGCATTTT.

This chain joins TRBV4-3 and TRBJ1-6; possibly TRBD1 for D (6 bases). CDR3 size: 16 residues. V lost 1 base to trimming and J lost 7 bases, with 14 bases between them. Germline lookup yields CDR1 LGHNA and CDR2 YSLEER. CDR3 sequence reads: CASSQVGGRANSPLHF. As DNA, the CDR3 is TGCGCCAGCAGCCAAGTGGGGGGCCGAGCGAATTCACCCCTCCACTTT.

The chain recombines TRBV12-3 or TRBV12-4 with TRBJ2-7; TRBD1 matches at 7 bases. Unmatched junction bases numbered 6, after V lost 5 bases and J lost 2 bases. The CDR3 is 14 amino acids. The CDR3 coding sequence is TGTGCCAGCAGTACCTACAGGGGCCCCTACGAGCAGTACTTC. Translating gives CASSTYRGPYEQYF.

This clonotype was detected a few times. The V call is TRBV15, the J call TRBJ2-7, with D perhaps TRBD1 or TRBD2 (7 bases each). CDR3 length: 16 amino acids. Trimming shortened V by 0 bases and J by 3 bases, and 15 bases separated the two germline ends. Germline CDR1 LNHNV, CDR2 YYDKDF (reference sequence). The CDR3 nucleotides are TGTGCCACCAGCAGAGACCAGGGGGGGCGCTTCTACGAGCAGTACTTC. It yields the protein CATSRDQGGRFYEQYF.

The chain couples TRBV6-8 to TRBJ2-5; D is unclear. This CDR3 contains 15 residues. The germline V gene encodes CDR1 MNHGY and CDR2 SAAAGT. Trimming took off 0 bases at V and 0 bases at J, with 8 bases between the two ends. In nucleotides, the CDR3 is TGTGCCAGCAGTTACTCGAGAGCTCACCAAGAGACCCAGTACTTC. Amino acids: CASSYSRAHQETQYF.

This clonotype was seen a handful of times. The V call is TRBV28, the J call TRBJ2-1; no clear D gene. Between the trimmed V and J ends, which lost 2 bases and 6 bases, there was a span of 11 bases. There are 14 residues in the CDR3. Germline CDR1 MDHEN, CDR2 SYDVKM. CDR3 sequence reads: CASSLGQRTNEQFF. Written as DNA, the CDR3 is TGTGCCAGCAGTTTAGGGCAGAGAACCAATGAGCAGTTCTTC.

This clonotype was recorded at least ten times. V is TRBV7-2 and J is TRBJ2-5; D tentatively reads TRBD1 or TRBD2 (5 bases each). This CDR3 comprises 14 residues. CDR1 and CDR2 from the germline V gene are SGHTA and FQGNSA. V lost 4 bases and J 5 bases, leaving 14 bases between the germline ends. This CDR3 reads CASSSGQGGETQYF. CDR3 sequence (DNA): TGTGCCAGCAGCTCGGGGCAGGGCGGGGAGACCCAGTACTTC.

This clonotype was seen at least ten times. This chain links TRBV7-6 with TRBJ2-1; 12 bases agree with TRBD2. This CDR3 has 15 amino acids. J lost 6 bases, V lost 5 bases, and 5 bases had no gene match. Germline CDR1 and CDR2: SGHVS and FNYEAQ. The CDR3, as DNA: TGTGCCAGCAGCCCCTCTAGCGGGGGGGCCAATGAGCAGTTCTTC. Protein sequence: CASSPSSGGANEQFF.

Turning to this clonotype: One junction end disagrees with the germline gene, perhaps due to a read error. The chain is built from TRBV6-1 and TRBJ2-3; 7 nucleotides align to TRBD2. CDR3 length: 18 amino acids. Germline CDR1 reads MNHNS; CDR2 reads SASEGT. CDR3 protein: CANSEYRFGGEGPDTQYF. Here the CDR3 DNA reads TGTGCCAACAGTGAATATCGGTTTGGAGGGGAGGGCCCAGATACGCAGTATTTT.

V usage is TRBV3-1 and J usage is TRBJ1-4; perhaps TRBD1 as D (5 bases). CDR3 length equals 14 residues. Germline loops: CDR1 LGHDT, CDR2 YNNKEL (reference sequence). Trimming shortened V by 0 bases and J by 11 bases, and 13 bases separated the two germline ends. The CDR3 region is CASSQDFPEGKLFF. The CDR3 nucleotides read TGTGCCAGCAGCCAAGACTTTCCGGAGGGGAAACTGTTTTTT.

At least ten counts were recorded for this clonotype. The J gene is TRBJ2-2, the V gene TRBV11-1; D possibly corresponds to TRBD2 (6 bases). This CDR3 has 15 residues. V was shortened by 2 bases and J by 6 bases, with 13 bases between the two germline ends. Germline CDR1 SGHAT, CDR2 FQDESV (reference sequence). CDR3 sequence reads: CASSLRRGAPGELFF. The CDR3 DNA reads as TGTGCCAGCAGCTTAAGGCGGGGTGCCCCCGGGGAGCTGTTTTTT.

The rearrangement links TRBV6-6 to TRBJ1-1; D gene unclear. The V and J ends lost 6 bases and 6 bases respectively, with 14 bases between them. Germline lookup yields CDR1 MNHNY and CDR2 SVGAGI (reference sequence). The CDR3 has 13 amino acids. The CDR3 is CASSRFNEAEAFF. The DNA of the CDR3 is TGTGCCAGCAGCCGCTTCAATGAAGCTGAAGCTTTCTTT.

The chain links TRBV7-9 to TRBJ2-3; D unclear. Germline CDR1 SEHNR, CDR2 FQNEAQ (reference sequence). This CDR3 has 15 residues. Deletions cut 1 base from V and 6 bases from J, with 14 bases between. The CDR3 spells CASSLERVSRDTQYF. CDR3 coding DNA: TGTGCCAGCAGCTTAGAAAGGGTCTCTCGGGATACGCAGTATTTT.

This clonotype has only a few counts. One end of the junction varies from germline; a read error may be responsible. The J gene is TRBJ1-3, the V gene TRBV6-5; D gene uncertain. Germline CDR1 is MNHEY and CDR2 is SVGAGI. There are 16 residues in the CDR3. CDR3 sequence reads: CASSNSYRGSGNTIYF. For the CDR3, the DNA is TGTGCCAGCAGTAACTCGTACAGAGGCTCTGGAAACACCATATATTTT.

The rearrangement joins TRBV6-5 to TRBJ2-1; D is perhaps TRBD1 or TRBD2 (5 bases each). The ends were cut back, 4 bases at V and 5 bases at J, with 15 bases in the middle. This CDR3 contains 15 residues. Germline CDR1 and CDR2: MNHEY and SVGAGI. In DNA form, the CDR3 reads TGTGCCAGCAGTTCCGCCCCCGGGGCCAACAATGAGCAGTTCTTC. This gives the protein CASSSAPGANNEQFF.

This clonotype was recorded many times. This chain connects TRBV7-2 to TRBJ1-1, with D possibly matching TRBD1 (5 bases). The CDR3 is made up of 14 amino acids. Between the trimmed V and J ends, which lost 6 bases and 2 bases, there was a span of 13 bases. Germline lookup yields CDR1 SGHTA and CDR2 FQGNSA. The CDR3 region has the DNA TGTGCCAGCAGTCGTGACAGAGTTAACACTGAAGCTTTCTTT. Translating gives CASSRDRVNTEAFF.

In this sample, this clonotype turned up a few times. V gene TRBV20-1 combines with J gene TRBJ2-5; D call uncertain. CDR1 and CDR2 from the germline V gene are DFQATT and SNEGSKA (reference sequence). V shed 5 bases and J shed 3 bases, with 4 bases lying between them. This CDR3 comprises 10 residues. The CDR3, as DNA: TGCAGTGCTCTGGAAGAGACCCAGTACTTC. This gives the protein CSALEETQYF.